This T cell receptor (beta chain) appears in the sequencing data of a study of shared clonotypes between healthy human individuals. Generated by immunoSEQ multiplex PCR, the TCRdb table keeps only in-frame clones and is missing some. Of under 2.5 million clones detected, approximately 90% appear once; the ten largest clones hold about 0.36%. V lost 1 base to trimming and J lost 2 bases, with 9 bases between them. CDR3 length: 16 amino acids. From germline, CDR1 is MGHRA and CDR2 YSYEKL. The chain carries TRBV4-1 and TRBJ2-6; no firm D call. The TCR sequence derives from a man aged 18 to 29 in good health. Some clones in this sample may be carry-over from other donors' samples. The source material was naive CD4+ T cells from PBMCs. Subset described: CD45RA+ positively selected. The CDR3 spells CASSQVWVAGANVLTF. Written as DNA, the CDR3 is TGCGCCAGCAGCCAAGTTTGGGTCGCTGGGGCCAACGTCCTGACTTTC.